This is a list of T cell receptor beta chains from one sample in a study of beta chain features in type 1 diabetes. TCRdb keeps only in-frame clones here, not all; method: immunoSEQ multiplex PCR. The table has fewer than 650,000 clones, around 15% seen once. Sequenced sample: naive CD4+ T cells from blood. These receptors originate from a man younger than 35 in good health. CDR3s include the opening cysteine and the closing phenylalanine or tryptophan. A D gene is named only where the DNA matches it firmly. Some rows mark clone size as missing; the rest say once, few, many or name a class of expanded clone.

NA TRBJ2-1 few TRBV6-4 CANSGYLNEQFF TGTGCCAATTCAGGGTACCTCAATGAGCAGTTCTTC
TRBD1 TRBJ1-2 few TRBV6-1 CASSSTGGVYGYTF TGTGCCAGCAGTTCGACAGGGGGCGTCTATGGCTACACCTTC
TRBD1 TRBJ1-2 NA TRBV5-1 CASSGDRNYGYTF TGCGCCAGCAGCGGGGACAGGAACTATGGCTACACCTTC
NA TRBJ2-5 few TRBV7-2 CASSFRDNLETQYF TGTGCCAGCAGCTTTCGGGACAATTTAGAGACCCAGTACTTC
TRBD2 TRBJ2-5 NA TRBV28 CASSRPGLVGETQYF TGTGCCAGCAGTCGACCGGGACTAGTGGGAGAGACCCAGTACTTC
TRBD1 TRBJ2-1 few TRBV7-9 CASSLPLEGQVRSFF TGTGCCAGCAGCTTACCCCTAGAGGGACAGGTTCGGTCGTTCTTC
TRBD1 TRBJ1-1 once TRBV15 CATSRGGTGGGTEAFF TGTGCCACCAGCAGAGGAGGGACAGGGGGTGGAACTGAAGCTTTCTTT
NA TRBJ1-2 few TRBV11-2 CASSSDGSNYGYTF TGTGCCAGCAGCTCGGACGGCTCTAACTATGGCTACACCTTC
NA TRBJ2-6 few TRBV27 CASSIQGAGANVLTF TGTGCCAGCAGCATCCAGGGTGCTGGGGCCAACGTCCTGACTTTC
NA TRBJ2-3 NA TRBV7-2 CASSPRGLGTDTQYF TGTGCCAGCAGCCCGAGGGGTCTAGGCACAGATACGCAGTATTTT
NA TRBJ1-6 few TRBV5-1 CASSLDQSPLHF TGCGCCAGCAGCTTGGACCAATCACCCCTCCACTTT
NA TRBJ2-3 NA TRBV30 CAWGIGTRKERDTQYF TGTGCCTGGGGGATAGGGACAAGAAAGGAGAGAGATACGCAGTATTTT
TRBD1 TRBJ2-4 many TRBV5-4 CASSSGQGSAKNIQYF TGTGCCAGCAGCTCCGGACAGGGCTCTGCCAAAAACATTCAGTACTTC
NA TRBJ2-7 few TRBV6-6 CASGGRPYEQYF TGTGCCAGCGGAGGGCGCCCCTACGAGCAGTACTTC
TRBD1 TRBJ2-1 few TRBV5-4 CASSPGGNEQFF TGTGCCAGCAGCCCAGGGGGAAATGAGCAGTTCTTC
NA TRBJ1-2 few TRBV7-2 CASSPVGWGYTF TGTGCCAGCAGCCCAGTGGGATGGGGCTACACCTTC
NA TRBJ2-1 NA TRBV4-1 CASSQEGRSSYNEQFF TGCGCCAGCAGCCAAGAAGGCAGAAGCTCCTACAATGAGCAGTTCTTC
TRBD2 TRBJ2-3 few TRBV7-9 CASRPGLAGVEGTDTQYF TGTGCCAGCAGGCCCGGACTAGCGGGAGTTGAGGGCACAGATACGCAGTATTTT
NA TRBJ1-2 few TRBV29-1 CSVVRGYGYTF TGCAGCGTAGTTCGAGGCTATGGCTACACCTTC
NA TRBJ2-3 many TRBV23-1 CAWGGGSTDTQYF TGCGCTTGGGGCGGAGGGAGCACAGATACGCAGTATTTT
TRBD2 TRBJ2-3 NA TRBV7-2 CASSAGLARDTQYF TGTGCCAGCAGCGCGGGACTAGCAAGAGATACGCAGTATTTT
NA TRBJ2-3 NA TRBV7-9 CASTYYYSTDTQYF TGTGCCAGCACTTATTACTACAGCACAGATACGCAGTATTTT
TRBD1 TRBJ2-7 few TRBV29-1 CSVRDRVTEQYF TGCAGCGTCCGGGACAGGGTCACCGAGCAGTACTTC
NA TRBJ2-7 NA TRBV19 CASSISQGSYEQYF TGTGCCAGTAGTATCTCACAGGGTTCCTACGAGCAGTACTTC
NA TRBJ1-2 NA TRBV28 CASSSRGGRDYGYTF TGTGCCAGCAGTTCCAGGGGTGGAAGGGACTATGGCTACACCTTC
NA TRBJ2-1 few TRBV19 CASSIANNEQFF TGTGCCAGTAGTATAGCCAACAATGAGCAGTTCTTC
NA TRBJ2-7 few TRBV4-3 CASSQEQGCYEQYF TGCGCCAGCAGCCAAGAACAGGGCTGCTACGAGCAGTACTTC
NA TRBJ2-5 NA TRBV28 CASSLNRRGGGETQYF TGTGCCAGCAGTTTAAATCGCAGGGGAGGTGGAGAGACCCAGTACTTC
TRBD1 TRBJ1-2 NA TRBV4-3 CASSLGQGDGYTF TGCGCCAGCAGCCTGGGACAGGGGGACGGCTACACCTTC
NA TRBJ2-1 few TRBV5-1 CASSLDGTPNVNEQFF TGCGCCAGCAGCTTGGACGGGACTCCTAATGTCAATGAGCAGTTCTTC
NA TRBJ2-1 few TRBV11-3 CASSLDILGSSNEQFF TGTGCCAGCAGCTTAGATATCCTCGGTAGTAGCAATGAGCAGTTCTTC
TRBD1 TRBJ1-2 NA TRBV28 CASSGTGNNGYTF TGTGCCAGCAGTGGGACAGGGAATAATGGCTACACCTTC
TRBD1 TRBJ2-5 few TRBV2 CASSQSEGAGKTQYF TGTGCCAGCTCTCAGTCCGAGGGGGCCGGAAAGACCCAGTACTTC
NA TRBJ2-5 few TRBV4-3 CASSQVGVQETQYF TGCGCCAGCAGCCAAGTCGGCGTTCAAGAGACCCAGTACTTC
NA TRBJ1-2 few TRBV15 CATSVDRPNYGYTF TGTGCCACCAGCGTAGACAGGCCGAACTATGGCTACACCTTC
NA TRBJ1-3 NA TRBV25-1 CASSVSGNTIYF TGTGCCAGCAGTGTATCTGGAAACACCATATATTTT
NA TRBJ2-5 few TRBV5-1 CASHVPGQETQYF TGCGCCTCCCACGTCCCAGGCCAAGAGACCCAGTACTTC
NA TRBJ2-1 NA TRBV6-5 CASSYYGNEQFF TGTGCCAGCAGTTACTACGGGAATGAGCAGTTCTTC
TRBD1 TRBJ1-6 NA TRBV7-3 CASSPNGRGNSPLHF TGTGCCAGCAGCCCTAATGGCAGGGGGAATTCACCCCTCCACTTT
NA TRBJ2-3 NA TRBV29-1 CSVEWQGSDTQYF TGCAGCGTTGAGTGGCAGGGGTCAGATACGCAGTATTTT
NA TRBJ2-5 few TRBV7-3 CASSPGVRETQYF TGTGCCAGCAGCCCCGGAGTACGAGAGACCCAGTACTTC
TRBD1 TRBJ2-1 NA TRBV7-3 CASSSDRGVWNEQFF TGTGCCAGCAGCTCTGACAGGGGAGTTTGGAATGAGCAGTTCTTC
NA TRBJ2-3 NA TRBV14 CASSLFSWWDTDTQYF TGTGCCAGCAGCCTTTTTAGTTGGTGGGACACAGATACGCAGTATTTT
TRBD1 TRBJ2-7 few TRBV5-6 CASSLGDRVGEQYF TGTGCCAGCAGCTTGGGGGACAGGGTTGGAGAGCAGTACTTC
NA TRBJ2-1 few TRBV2 CASSGARGPYNEQFF TGTGCCAGCAGTGGAGCGAGAGGGCCCTACAATGAGCAGTTCTTC
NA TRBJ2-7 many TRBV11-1 CASSTTLSSYEQYF TGTGCCAGCAGCACGACACTGTCCTCCTACGAGCAGTACTTC
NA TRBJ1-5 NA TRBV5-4 CASSLGLGNQPQHF TGTGCCAGCAGCTTAGGTCTCGGCAATCAGCCCCAGCATTTT
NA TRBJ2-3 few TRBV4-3 CASSQESWGDRNTQYF TGCGCCAGCAGCCAAGAATCTTGGGGAGACAGGAATACGCAGTATTTT
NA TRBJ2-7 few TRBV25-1 CASSDPGHLYEQYF TGTGCCAGCAGTGACCCAGGACACCTCTACGAGCAGTACTTC
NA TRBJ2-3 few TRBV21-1 CASSKASDRVRDSSTDTQYF TGTGCCAGCAGCAAAGCCTCAGACAGGGTTCGGGACTCTAGCACAGATACGCAGTATTTT
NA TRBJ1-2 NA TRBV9 CASTLTGDGNYGYTF TGTGCCAGCACCTTGACAGGAGATGGCAACTATGGCTACACCTTC
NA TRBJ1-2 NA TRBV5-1 CASSTYRAEGYTF TGCGCCAGCAGCACCTACAGGGCGGAGGGCTACACCTTC
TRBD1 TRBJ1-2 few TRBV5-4 CASSLATGGSRGYGYTF TGTGCCAGCAGCTTAGCGACAGGGGGTTCAAGAGGCTATGGCTACACCTTC
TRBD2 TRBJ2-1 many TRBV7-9 CASSPPGGPSNEQFF TGTGCCAGCAGCCCCCCGGGGGGGCCCTCCAATGAGCAGTTCTTC
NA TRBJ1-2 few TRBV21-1 CASSKRFDRGYGYTF TGTGCCAGCAGCAAAAGGTTTGACAGGGGCTATGGCTACACCTTC
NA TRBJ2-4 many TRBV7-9 CASSLEQLAKNIQYF TGTGCCAGCAGCTTAGAGCAGTTAGCCAAAAACATTCAGTACTTC
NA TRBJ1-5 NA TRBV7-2 CASSPVYSNQPQHF TGTGCCAGCAGCCCAGTCTATAGCAATCAGCCCCAGCATTTT
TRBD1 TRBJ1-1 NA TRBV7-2 CASRATGGGTEAFF TGTGCCAGCAGAGCTACAGGGGGCGGCACTGAAGCTTTCTTT